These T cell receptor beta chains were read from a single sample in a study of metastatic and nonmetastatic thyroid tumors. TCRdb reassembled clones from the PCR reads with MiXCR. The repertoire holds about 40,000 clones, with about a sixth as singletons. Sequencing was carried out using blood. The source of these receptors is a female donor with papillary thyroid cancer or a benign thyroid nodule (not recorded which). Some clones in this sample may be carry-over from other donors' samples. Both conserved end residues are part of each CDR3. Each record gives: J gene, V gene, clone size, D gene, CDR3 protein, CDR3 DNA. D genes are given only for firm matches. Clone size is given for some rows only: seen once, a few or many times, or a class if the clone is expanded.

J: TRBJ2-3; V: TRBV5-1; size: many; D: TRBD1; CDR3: CASSWEGTGRGDTQYF; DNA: TGCGCCAGCAGCTGGGAAGGGACAGGGCGGGGAGATACGCAGTATTTT
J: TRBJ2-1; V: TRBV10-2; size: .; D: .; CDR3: CASRSFVGAVYNEQFF; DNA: TGCGCCAGCAGATCCTTCGTGGGAGCTGTCTACAATGAGCAGTTCTTC
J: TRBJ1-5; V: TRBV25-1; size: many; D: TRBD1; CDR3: CASSLGQDNQPQHF; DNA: TGTGCCAGCAGCCTAGGACAGGACAATCAGCCCCAGCATTTT
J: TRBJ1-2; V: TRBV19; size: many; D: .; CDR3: CASSMAGENENLYGYTF; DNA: TGTGCCAGTAGTATGGCGGGGGAGAACGAAAATCTCTATGGCTACACCTTC
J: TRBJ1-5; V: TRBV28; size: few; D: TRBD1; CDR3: CASSFGTGDSNHPQHF; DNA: TGTGCCAGCAGCTTCGGGACAGGGGATAGCAATCACCCCCAGCATTTT
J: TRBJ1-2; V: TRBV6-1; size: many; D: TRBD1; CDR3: CASSESGTGGVGYTF; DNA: TGTGCCAGCAGTGAATCCGGGACAGGGGGCGTTGGCTACACCTTC
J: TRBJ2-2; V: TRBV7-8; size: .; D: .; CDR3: CASISILGDLFF; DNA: TGTGCCAGCATCTCCATTCTCGGGGATCTGTTTTTT
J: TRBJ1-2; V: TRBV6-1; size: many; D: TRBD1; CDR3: CASRLGTGIGYTF; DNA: TGTGCCAGCAGACTCGGGACAGGGATAGGCTACACCTTC
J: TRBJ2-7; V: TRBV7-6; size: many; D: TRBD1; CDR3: CASSLGAGGVEQYF; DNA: TGTGCCAGCAGCTTAGGGGCAGGGGGCGTCGAGCAGTACTTC
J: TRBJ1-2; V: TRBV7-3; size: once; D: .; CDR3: CASSTGPRDYGCTF; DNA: TGTGCCAGCAGTACAGGTCCGAGGGACTATGGCTGCACCTTC
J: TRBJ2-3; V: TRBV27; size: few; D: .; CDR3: CASKGDFSTYTHYF; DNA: TGTGCCAGCAAAGGCGACTTTAGCACATATACGCATTATTTT
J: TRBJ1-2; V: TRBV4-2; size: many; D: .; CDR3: CASSPGQQYGYTF; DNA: TGTGCCAGCAGCCCCGGACAGCAGTATGGCTACACCTTC
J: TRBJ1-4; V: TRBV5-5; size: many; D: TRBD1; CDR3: CASSSGQGGGNEKLFF; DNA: TGTGCCAGCAGCTCGGGACAGGGTGGGGGTAATGAAAAACTGTTTTTT
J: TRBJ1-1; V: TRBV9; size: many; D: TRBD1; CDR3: CASSVDGTVEAFF; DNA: TGTGCCAGCAGCGTAGACGGGACAGTTGAAGCTTTCTTT
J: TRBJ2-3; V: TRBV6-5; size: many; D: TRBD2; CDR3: CASSYSGTSSNTQYF; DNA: TGTGCCAGCAGTTACTCCGGGACTAGTAGTAATACGCAGTATTTT
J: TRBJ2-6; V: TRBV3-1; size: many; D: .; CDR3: CASSRPDGSGANVLTF; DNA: TGTGCCAGCAGCCGCCCAGACGGTTCTGGGGCCAACGTCCTGACTTTC
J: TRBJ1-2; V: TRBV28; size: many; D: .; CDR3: CASSWPGTPTRGYTF; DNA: TGTGCCAGCAGTTGGCCGGGGACACCGACGAGGGGCTACACCTTC